This T cell receptor (beta chain) is from a study of shared clonotypes between healthy human individuals. Overall study context: A donor's plate count was three for CD4 naive and three for CD4 memory; CD8 naive had two and CD8 memory one.

An assay was performed, and its level was deep. Assay: immunoSEQ multiplex PCR; the TCRdb copy retains only in-frame clones and omits some. The sample lists over a million clones; around 98.5% were seen once. The CDR3 sequence is 13 residues long. Germline V CDR1 and CDR2: GTSNPN, SVGIG (reference sequence). Trimming pared 2 bases from V and 3 bases from J, leaving 10 bases between. This clonotype was obtained from a man aged 25-45 years in good health. The sample was naive CD4+ T cells sorted from blood. As for subset: CD45RA+ positively selected. The chain has TRBV30 and TRBJ1-2, with unresolved D. The CDR3 protein is CAWSQGPDYGYTF. CDR3 DNA sequence: TGTGCCTGGAGTCAAGGGCCCGACTATGGCTACACCTTC.